This T cell receptor (beta chain) is drawn from a study of T cells after yellow fever vaccination. Turning to the study itself: Preparation of fractions with low cell numbers was performed using SMART-Seq v4 Ultra Low Input.

This clonotype was seen ten or more times. Germline-derived CDR1 and CDR2 are LGHNA and YNFKEQ. Trimming removed 1 base at V and 2 bases at J, with 14 bases between. The CDR3 contains 17 residues. MiXCR, applied by TCRdb to the 5' RACE reads, yields one record per CDR3 protein. The sample includes more than 90,000 distinct CDR3 sequences, roughly 7.2% of them seen just once. V usage is TRBV4-2 and J usage is TRBJ2-2; D is unresolved. The origin of this receptor is a man in his late teens or twenties who received the YFV17D yellow fever vaccine. The specimen comprised CD4+ T cells sorted from PBMCs, sampled approximately 47 days after the first yellow fever vaccination. The CDR3 loop reads CASSQGRRRSNTGELFF. DNA of the CDR3: TGTGCCAGCAGCCAAGGACGAAGAAGGTCAAACACCGGGGAGCTGTTTTTT.